One and the same sample provided the 4 T cell receptor beta chains below, sequenced in a study of shared clonotypes between healthy human individuals. Sequenced by immunoSEQ multiplex PCR; TCRdb stores in-frame clones only, minus some. The table shows some 2,000,000 clones, with 85% to 95% occurring only once. Sequencing was carried out using naive CD4+ T cells sorted from blood. Stated subset: CD45RA+ positively selected. These receptors all come from a man younger than 30 in good health.

V and J are TRBV15 and TRBJ2-7; 8 nucleotides line up with TRBD2. The germline gives CDR1 LNHNV, CDR2 YYDKDF (reference sequence). The trim removed 5 bases at V and 3 bases at J, leaving 6 bases unmatched. The CDR3 loop spans 14 amino acids. CDR3 coding DNA: TGTGCCACCAGCCCAGGCGGGACTAGCTACGAGCAGTACTTC. It codes for CATSPGGTSYEQYF.

This chain joins TRBV7-9 and TRBJ2-1; TRBD2 aligns across 7 bases. CDR1 is SEHNR and CDR2 is FQNEAQ in the germline V gene (reference sequence). Germline trimming cut 1 base from V and 9 bases from J; bases unmatched to any gene: 9. The CDR3 runs to 15 residues. DNA for the CDR3: TGTGCCAGCAGCTTAGTTGAGACTAGCAGTAGTGAGCAGTTCTTC. It codes for CASSLVETSSSEQFF. Based on the CDR3 plus reference TRBV7-9 and TRBJ2-1, the full variable domain is DTGVSQNPRHKITKRGQNVTFRCDPISEHNRLYWYRQTLGQGPEFLTYFQNEAQLEKSRLLSDRFSAERPKGSFSTLEIQRTEQGDSAMYLCASSLVETSSSEQFFGPGTRLTVL.

The chain links TRBV27 to TRBJ1-2; 7 positions agree with TRBD1. The CDR3 has 13 amino acids. Looked up from germline, CDR1 is MNHEY and CDR2 is SMNVEV (reference sequence). The V and J ends lost 6 bases and 7 bases, in that order; junction bases with no gene match: 8. This chain's CDR3 is CASRREGAGGYTF. The CDR3 DNA reads as TGTGCCAGCAGAAGGGAGGGGGCGGGTGGCTACACCTTC.

The chain combines TRBV4-1 with TRBJ2-7; D is ambiguous. CDR3 length: 14 residues. V lost 1 base and J 9 bases, leaving 16 bases between the germline ends. Per germline, CDR1 MGHRA and CDR2 YSYEKL. DNA of the CDR3: TGCGCCAGCAGCCAAGTGTTGGTCTCTCTAGGGCAGTACTTC. As protein: CASSQVLVSLGQYF.